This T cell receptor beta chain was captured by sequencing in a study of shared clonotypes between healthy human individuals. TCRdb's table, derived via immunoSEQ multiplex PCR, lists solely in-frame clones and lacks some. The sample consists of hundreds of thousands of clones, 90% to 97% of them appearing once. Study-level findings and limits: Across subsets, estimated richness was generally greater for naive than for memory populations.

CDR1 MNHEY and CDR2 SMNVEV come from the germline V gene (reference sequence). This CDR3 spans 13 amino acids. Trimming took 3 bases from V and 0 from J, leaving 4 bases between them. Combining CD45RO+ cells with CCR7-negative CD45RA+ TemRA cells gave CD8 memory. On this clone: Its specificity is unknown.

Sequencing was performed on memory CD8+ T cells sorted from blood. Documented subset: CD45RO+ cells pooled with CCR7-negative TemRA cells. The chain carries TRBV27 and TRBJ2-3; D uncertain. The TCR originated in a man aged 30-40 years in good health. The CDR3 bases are TGTGCCAGCAGTTTCCAGAGCACAGATACGCAGTATTTT. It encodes CASSFQSTDTQYF.